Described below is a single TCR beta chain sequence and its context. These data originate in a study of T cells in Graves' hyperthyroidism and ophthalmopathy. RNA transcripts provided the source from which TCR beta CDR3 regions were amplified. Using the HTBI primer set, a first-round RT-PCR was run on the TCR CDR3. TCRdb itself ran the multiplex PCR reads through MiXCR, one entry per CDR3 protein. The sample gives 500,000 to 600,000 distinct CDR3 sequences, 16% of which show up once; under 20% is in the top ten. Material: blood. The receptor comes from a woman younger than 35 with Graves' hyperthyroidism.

The CDR3 sequence: CASSSGTGGIYGYTF. For the CDR3, the DNA is TGTGCCAGTAGTTCCGGGACAGGGGGCATCTATGGCTACACCTTC. This chain uses TRBV19 with TRBJ1-2, with 12 positions matching TRBD1. The CDR3 extends over 15 amino acids. With V trimmed by 5 bases and J by 4 bases, 5 bases remained unmatched. Per the germline V gene, CDR1 is LNHDA and CDR2 is SQIVND (reference sequence). Supplemented by reference TRBV19 and TRBJ1-2, the full variable domain reads DGGITQSPKYLFRKEGQNVTLSCEQNLNHDAMYWYRQDPGQGLRLIYYSQIVNDFQKGDIAEGYSVSREKKESFPLTVTSAQKNPTAFYLCASSSGTGGIYGYTFGSGTRLTVV.